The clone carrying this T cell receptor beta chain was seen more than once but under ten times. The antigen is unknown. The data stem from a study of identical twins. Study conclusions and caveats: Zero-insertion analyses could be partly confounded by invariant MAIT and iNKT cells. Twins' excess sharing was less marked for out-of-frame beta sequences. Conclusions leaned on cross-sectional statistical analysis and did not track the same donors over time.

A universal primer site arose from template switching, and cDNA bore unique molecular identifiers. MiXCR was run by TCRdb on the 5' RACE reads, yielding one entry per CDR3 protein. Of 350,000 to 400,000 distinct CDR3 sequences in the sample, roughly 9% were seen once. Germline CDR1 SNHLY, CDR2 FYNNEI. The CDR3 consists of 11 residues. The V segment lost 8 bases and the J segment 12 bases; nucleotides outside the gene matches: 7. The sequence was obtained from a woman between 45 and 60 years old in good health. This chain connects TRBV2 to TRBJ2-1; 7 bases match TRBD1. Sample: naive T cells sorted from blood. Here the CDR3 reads CASGQGQTQFF. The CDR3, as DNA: TGTGCCAGCGGCCAGGGACAGACGCAGTTCTTC. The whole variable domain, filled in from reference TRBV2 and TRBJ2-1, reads EPEVTQTPSHQVTQMGQEVILRCVPISNHLYFYWYRQILGQKVEFLVSFYNNEISEKSEIFDDQFSVERPDGSNFTLKIRSTKLEDSAMYFCASGQGQTQFFGPGTRLTVL.